This T cell receptor beta chain was captured in a study of cytomegalovirus exposure and HLA in healthy donors. The PCR contained 60 Vbeta and 13 Jbeta primers. The method was immunoSEQ multiplex PCR; TCRdb's version includes in-frame clones alone and lacks a portion of them. The sample contains some 54,000 clones, around 72% of which appear only once. The CDR3 length is 13 residues. V was clipped by 6 bases and J by 1 base; unmatched bases: 1. CDR1 MNHEY and CDR2 SVGAGI come from the germline V gene. Sequenced sample: PBMCs. This clonotype was sampled from a man younger than 35 in good health and CMV-seronegative. V gene TRBV6-5 combines with J gene TRBJ1-1; 8 bases fit TRBD1. The CDR3 loop is CASSGQGNTEAFF. In DNA, the CDR3 is TGTGCCAGCAGCGGACAGGGGAACACTGAAGCTTTCTTT.